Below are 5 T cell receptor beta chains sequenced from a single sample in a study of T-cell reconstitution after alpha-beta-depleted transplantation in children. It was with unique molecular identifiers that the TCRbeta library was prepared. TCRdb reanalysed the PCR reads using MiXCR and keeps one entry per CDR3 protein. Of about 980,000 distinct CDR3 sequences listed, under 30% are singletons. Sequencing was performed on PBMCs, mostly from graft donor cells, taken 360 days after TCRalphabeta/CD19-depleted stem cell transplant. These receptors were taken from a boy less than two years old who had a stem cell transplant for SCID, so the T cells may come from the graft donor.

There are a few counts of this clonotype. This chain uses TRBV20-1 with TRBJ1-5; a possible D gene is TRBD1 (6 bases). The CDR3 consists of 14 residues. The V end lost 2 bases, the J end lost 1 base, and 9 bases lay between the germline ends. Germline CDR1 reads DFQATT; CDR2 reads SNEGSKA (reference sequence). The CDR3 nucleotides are TGCAGTGCTAGAATAGGGGGAAGCAATCAGCCCCAGCATTTT. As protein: CSARIGGSNQPQHF.

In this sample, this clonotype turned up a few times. This chain's CDR3 is CASSGTGTGTTDTQYF. The CDR3 nucleotides read TGTGCCAGCAGCGGTACCGGGACAGGGACCACAGATACGCAGTATTTT. The J gene is TRBJ2-3, the V gene TRBV9; TRBD1 matches at 9 bases. The CDR3 is 16 amino acids. V was pared by 3 bases and J by 2 bases, with 7 bases of the junction left unmatched. The germline V gene encodes CDR1 SGDLS and CDR2 YYNGEE.

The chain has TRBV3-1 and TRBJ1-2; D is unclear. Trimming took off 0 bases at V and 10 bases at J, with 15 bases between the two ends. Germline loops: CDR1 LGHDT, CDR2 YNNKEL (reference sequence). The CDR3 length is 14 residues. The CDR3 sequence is CASSQDWVKNPYTF. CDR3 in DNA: TGTGCCAGCAGCCAAGATTGGGTCAAAAACCCCTACACCTTC.

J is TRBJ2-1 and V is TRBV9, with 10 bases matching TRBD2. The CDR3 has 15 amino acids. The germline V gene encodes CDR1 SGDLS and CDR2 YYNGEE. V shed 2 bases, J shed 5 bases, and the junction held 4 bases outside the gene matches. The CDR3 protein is CASSVERGGNNEQFF. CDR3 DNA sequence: TGTGCCAGCAGCGTCGAGCGGGGGGGAAACAATGAGCAGTTCTTC.

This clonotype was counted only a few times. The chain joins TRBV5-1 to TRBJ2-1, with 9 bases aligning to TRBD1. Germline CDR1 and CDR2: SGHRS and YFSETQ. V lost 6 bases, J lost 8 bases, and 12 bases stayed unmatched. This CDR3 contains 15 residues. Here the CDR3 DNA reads TGCGCCAGCACCGACACACAGGGGGCTCGGGATGAGCAGTTCTTC. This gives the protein CASTDTQGARDEQFF.